A single sample gave rise to the 2 T cell receptor beta chains below, sequenced in a study of blood T cell repertoires in COVID-19. Libraries were prepared by immunoSEQ multiplex PCR; TCRdb keeps only in-frame clonotypes and omits some of them. The top ten hold approximately 7.4% of the sample, which has approximately 200,000 clones, approximately 83% seen once. The source material was peripheral blood. These receptors originate from a woman aged 50 to 60 with acute or convalescent COVID-19.

The V gene is TRBV23-1, the J gene TRBJ1-1, with D unresolved. TRBV23-1 is known as an ORF, though its function is uncertain. Trimming cost V 1 base and J 1 base, with 16 bases left between them. The CDR3 is 17 residues long. The CDR3: CASSQYTIPQKNTEAFF. CDR3 DNA: TGCGCCAGCAGTCAATACACAATACCCCAGAAGAACACTGAAGCTTTCTTT.

V is TRBV7-3 and J is TRBJ2-1; D gene ambiguous. Germline values: CDR1 SGHTA, CDR2 FQGTGA. Between the trimmed V and J ends, which lost 2 bases and 10 bases, there was a span of 9 bases. The CDR3 contains 12 residues. The CDR3 reads CASSLPPGEQFF. CDR3 in DNA: TGTGCCAGCAGCTTACCCCCCGGGGAGCAGTTCTTC.